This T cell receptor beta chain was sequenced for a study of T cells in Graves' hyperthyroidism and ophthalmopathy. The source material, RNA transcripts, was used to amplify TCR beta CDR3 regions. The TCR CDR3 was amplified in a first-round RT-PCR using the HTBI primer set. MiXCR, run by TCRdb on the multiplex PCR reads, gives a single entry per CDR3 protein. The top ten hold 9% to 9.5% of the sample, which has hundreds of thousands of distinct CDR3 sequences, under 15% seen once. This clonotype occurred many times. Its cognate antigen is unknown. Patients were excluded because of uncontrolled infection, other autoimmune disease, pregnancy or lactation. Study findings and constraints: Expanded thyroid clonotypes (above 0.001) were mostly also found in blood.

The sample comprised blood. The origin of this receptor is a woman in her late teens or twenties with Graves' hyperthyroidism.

DNA for the CDR3: TGCAGCGTTGCAGGAGCGATGGTTGATACGCAGTATTTT. Encoded protein: CSVAGAMVDTQYF. The chain joins TRBV29-1 to TRBJ2-3; D is unresolved. V was clipped by 4 bases and J by 6 bases, with 14 bases between them. The CDR3 is 13 amino acids. In germline, CDR1 is SQVTM, CDR2 ANQGSEA.